Following are 22 T cell receptor beta chains from one sample sequenced in a study of shared clonotypes between healthy human individuals (dated by TCRdb to the early 2020s). CD8 naive samples were CD45RO-negative cells positively selected for CCR7, giving a CD45RA+CCR7+ population that excluded TemRA cells. The library was built by means of the immunoSEQ multiplex PCR assay. TCRdb took this table from immuneACCESS and kept in-frame rearrangements with V and J called. Such tables lack part of the clones; where checked against another copy, unresolved V genes explain under half of the gap, and the rest is unexplained. The sample includes about 2 million clones, with approximately 94% observed a single time. The top ten clonotypes cover 0.9% to 1.4% of the sample. The material sequenced was naive CD8+ T cells sorted from blood. The cell subset or site label corresponds to: CD45RA+CCR7+. These receptors all come from a man younger than 30 in good health.

V usage is TRBV15 and J usage is TRBJ1-2; D gene uncertain. The V end lost 5 bases, the J end lost 7 bases, and 17 bases lay between the germline ends. The CDR3 covers 14 residues. The germline V gene encodes CDR1 LNHNV and CDR2 YYDKDF (reference sequence). In DNA, the CDR3 is TGTGCCACCAGCCCTATCCCGTCGGGTAGTGGCTACACCTTC. Translation: CATSPIPSGSGYTF.

The V and J genes are TRBV5-1 and TRBJ2-7, with 8 positions matching TRBD1. The V gene end was trimmed by 2 bases and the J gene end by 3 bases; junction bases not matched to a gene: 7. Germline V gene sequence: CDR1 SGHRS, CDR2 YFSETQ. The CDR3 runs to 15 residues. The CDR3 bases are TGCGCCAGCAGCTTTTCGGGCAGGGGGCTCTACGAGCAGTACTTC. It yields the protein CASSFSGRGLYEQYF.

This chain uses TRBV30 with TRBJ2-7; D unclear. The ends were cut back, 0 bases at V and 5 bases at J, with 11 bases in the middle. CDR1 and CDR2 (germline): GTSNPN, SVGIG (reference sequence). This CDR3 spans 13 amino acids. The CDR3 DNA reads TGTGCCTGGAGTGTACTGGCAATCCACGAGCAGTACTTC. It yields the protein CAWSVLAIHEQYF.

The rearrangement uses TRBV2 and TRBJ1-1; D is uncertain. In germline, CDR1 is SNHLY, CDR2 FYNNEI. Trimming removed 7 bases at V and 0 bases at J, with 12 bases between. The length of the CDR3 is 14 residues. The CDR3 DNA follows: TGTGCCAGCATGCTATTTTTCGTGAACACTGAAGCTTTCTTT. Its translation is CASMLFFVNTEAFF.

This rearrangement joins TRBV27 to TRBJ2-1; D is ambiguous. V was trimmed by 1 base and J by 2 bases, leaving 15 bases between them. CDR3 size: 17 residues. CDR1 and CDR2 (germline): MNHEY, SMNVEV (reference sequence). The CDR3 here is CASSLLVPAGTYNEQFF. Here the CDR3 DNA reads TGTGCCAGCAGTTTATTGGTCCCCGCCGGAACCTACAATGAGCAGTTCTTC.

To note about this clone: One end of the junction fails to match germline, which may point to a read error. The chain uses TRBV7-8 and TRBJ1-1; tentatively, D is TRBD1 (5 bases). Per germline, CDR1 SGHVS and CDR2 FQNEAQ. The CDR3 contains 14 residues. CDR3 region: CASSPSPRDPKNLF. CDR3 nucleotides: TGTGCCAGCAGCCCTAGCCCCCGGGACCCCAAAAACCTCTTT.

This chain joins TRBV9 and TRBJ2-2; TRBD1 agrees at 8 bases. CDR1 and CDR2 from the germline V gene are SGDLS and YYNGEE. V shed 0 bases, J shed 6 bases, and the junction held 4 bases outside the gene matches. CDR3 size: 15 residues. For the CDR3, the DNA is TGTGCCAGCAGCGTAGCCGACAGGGGAGCCGGGGAGCTGTTTTTT. Its protein is CASSVADRGAGELFF.

The chain combines TRBV6-6 with TRBJ2-5; D uncertain. Trimming shortened V by 2 bases and J by 2 bases, and 9 bases separated the two germline ends. CDR1 and CDR2 from the germline V gene are MNHNY and SVGAGI (reference sequence). This CDR3 has 14 amino acids. The CDR3 DNA reads TGTGCCAGCAGTTACGAGTCAGAGCAAGAGACCCAGTACTTC. Protein product: CASSYESEQETQYF.

V is TRBV5-1 and J is TRBJ2-1; D remains unclear. The germline gives CDR1 SGHRS, CDR2 YFSETQ. V dropped 6 bases and J dropped 6 bases, with 13 bases sitting between them. The CDR3 contains 13 residues. The CDR3 loop reads CASTEFSLNEQFF. In nucleotides, the CDR3 is TGCGCCAGCACAGAATTCAGCCTCAATGAGCAGTTCTTC. Combining the CDR3 with reference TRBV5-1 and TRBJ2-1 gives the whole variable domain KAGVTQTPRYLIKTRGQQVTLSCSPISGHRSVSWYQQTPGQGLQFLFEYFSETQRNKGNFPGRFSGRQFSNSRSEMNVSTLELGDSALYLCASTEFSLNEQFFGPGTRLTVL.

About this clone itself: The junction does not match germline at one end; this may be a read error. The chain links TRBV25-1 to TRBJ1-3; a weak D match, TRBD1 (5 bases). CDR3 length: 13 residues. Germline lookup yields CDR1 MGHDK and CDR2 SYGVNS. The CDR3 is CASSDQGGHTIYF. The CDR3 region has the DNA TGTGCCAGCAGTGACCAGGGTGGACACACCATATATTTT. Using reference TRBV25-1 and TRBJ1-3 for the parts outside the CDR3, the full variable domain is EADIYQTPRYLVIGTGKKITLECSQTMGHDKMYWYQQDPGMELHLIHYSYGVNSTEKGDLSSESTVSRIRTEHFPLTLESARPSHTSQYLCASSDQGGHTIYFGEGSWLTVV.

The chain has TRBV7-2 and TRBJ1-6; D is undetermined. V was clipped by 5 bases and J by 1 base, with 9 bases between them. The CDR3 length is 15 residues. Germline CDR1 reads SGHTA; CDR2 reads FQGNSA. CDR3 amino acids: CASSVVESYNSPLHF. DNA for the CDR3: TGTGCCAGCAGCGTCGTTGAGTCCTATAATTCACCCCTCCACTTT.

The V gene is TRBV7-9, the J gene TRBJ2-1; D uncertain. The CDR3 is 12 amino acids. V shed 5 bases and J shed 6 bases, with 8 bases lying between them. The germline gives CDR1 SEHNR, CDR2 FQNEAQ (reference sequence). Here the CDR3 reads CASSVPGNEQFF. The CDR3 nucleotides are TGTGCCAGCAGCGTTCCCGGCAATGAGCAGTTCTTC.

The gene calls are TRBV28 and TRBJ1-2; 10 nucleotides align to TRBD1. The junction had 13 bases not matched to a gene; V was cut back by 6 bases and J by 3 bases. The CDR3 extends over 17 amino acids. Per the germline V gene, CDR1 is MDHEN and CDR2 is SYDVKM. This CDR3 reads CASSPPPRTGGDYGYTF. The CDR3 DNA follows: TGTGCCAGCAGCCCCCCCCCACGGACAGGGGGGGACTATGGCTACACCTTC.

The genes are TRBV7-9 and TRBJ2-1, with 13 bases identical to TRBD2. The CDR3 spans 18 residues. Germline V gene lookup returns CDR1 SEHNR and CDR2 FQNEAQ (reference sequence). Trimming at V came to 4 bases and at J to 8 bases, leaving 14 bases not matched to a gene. The CDR3 reads CASSSARLAGGWSDEQFF. The CDR3 region has the DNA TGTGCCAGCAGCTCCGCCCGACTAGCGGGGGGTTGGAGCGATGAGCAGTTCTTC. The variable domain in full, completed from reference TRBV7-9 and TRBJ2-1, reads DTGVSQNPRHKITKRGQNVTFRCDPISEHNRLYWYRQTLGQGPEFLTYFQNEAQLEKSRLLSDRFSAERPKGSFSTLEIQRTEQGDSAMYLCASSSARLAGGWSDEQFFGPGTRLTVL.

The V gene is TRBV12-5, the J gene TRBJ1-6; no clear D. Germline assignment: CDR1 LGHNT and CDR2 FRNRAP. V lost 3 bases and J 8 bases, leaving 14 bases between the germline ends. This CDR3 spans 15 amino acids. In DNA form, the CDR3 reads TGTGCTAGTGGTTTCGAGCTGGGTGCGCATTCACCCCTCCACTTT. Its translation: CASGFELGAHSPLHF.

This chain joins TRBV5-1 and TRBJ1-3; 7 nucleotides agree with TRBD1. From germline, CDR1 is SGHRS and CDR2 YFSETQ. The CDR3 length is 14 residues. The V and J ends lost 5 bases and 2 bases, in that order; junction bases with no gene match: 4. In DNA, the CDR3 is TGCGCCAGCAGGGACGACAGGGCTGGAAACACCATATATTTT. This translates into CASRDDRAGNTIYF.

CDR3 sequence (DNA): TGTGCCAGCGCTCCCAGTAAGGGGGCGGTTTTCTACGAGCAGTACTTC. This encodes CASAPSKGAVFYEQYF. This chain uses TRBV27 with TRBJ2-7; 7 nucleotides match TRBD1. Germline assignment: CDR1 MNHEY and CDR2 SMNVEV (reference sequence). The CDR3 covers 16 residues. Trimming removed 8 bases from V and 3 bases from J; junction bases left unmatched: 16.

The CDR3 coding sequence is TGTGCCAGCAAACAGGACAATGAGCAGTTCTTC. It encodes CASKQDNEQFF. V usage is TRBV6-4 and J usage is TRBJ2-1; TRBD1 is a possible D gene (5 bases). Germline V gene sequence: CDR1 MRHNA, CDR2 SNTAGT. The length of the CDR3 is 11 residues. Trimming shortened V by 7 bases and J by 5 bases, and 6 bases separated the two germline ends.

The count of this clone is one. The gene calls are TRBV14 and TRBJ2-7, with D perhaps matching TRBD2 (5 bases). V lost 3 bases to trimming and J lost 6 bases, with 15 bases between them. This CDR3 is built from 14 residues. Germline loops: CDR1 SGHDN, CDR2 FVKESK. The chain's CDR3 is CASSHREDASEQYF. As DNA, the CDR3 is TGTGCCAGCAGCCACCGGGAAGACGCCTCCGAGCAGTACTTC.

The chain recombines TRBV10-3 with TRBJ2-7, with D possibly matching TRBD2 (6 bases). The V gene's germline CDR1 is ENHRY and CDR2 SYGVKD. The CDR3 is 15 amino acids. Trimming took 4 bases from V and 2 from J, leaving 15 bases between them. The CDR3 nucleotides read TGTGCCATCAGTGGGCCCCCGGGAGCCACCTACGAGCAGTACTTC. Translated, it gives CAISGPPGATYEQYF.

The chain links TRBV30 to TRBJ1-6; a possible D gene is TRBD1 (6 bases). V dropped 6 bases and J dropped 3 bases, with 24 bases sitting between them. This CDR3 spans 18 amino acids. Germline values: CDR1 GTSNPN, CDR2 SVGIG (reference sequence). DNA for the CDR3: TGTGCCTGTCTTGGTGGGGACAATCGTCGGAGCTATAATTCACCCCTCCACTTT. As protein: CACLGGDNRRSYNSPLHF.

The DNA for the CDR3 is TGTGCCAGCAGCTCCTCTAGTGGCGGGAGCTCCTACAATGAGCAGTTCTTC. It yields the protein CASSSSSGGSSYNEQFF. V gene TRBV7-6 combines with J gene TRBJ2-1, with 7 bases fitting TRBD2. V trimming: 4 bases; J trimming: 0 bases; junction bases outside the gene matches: 9. This CDR3 region has 17 residues. Germline V gene lookup returns CDR1 SGHVS and CDR2 FNYEAQ.